The next 14 T cell receptor beta chains were all read from a single sample in a study of blood T cell repertoires in COVID-19. Data came from immunoSEQ multiplex PCR; TCRdb stores just in-frame clones and leaves some out. The sample lists some 100,000 clones; over 80% were seen once. The sequenced sample was peripheral blood. The receptors derive from a man in his forties or fifties with active or convalescent COVID-19.

The J gene is TRBJ1-4, the V gene TRBV30; 7 positions agree with TRBD1. The germline CDR1 and CDR2 sequences are GTSNPN and SVGIG (reference sequence). The CDR3 is made up of 13 amino acids. The V gene end was trimmed by 2 bases and the J gene end by 7 bases; junction bases not matched to a gene: 4. CDR3 region: CAWSPQGSEKLFF. The DNA of the CDR3 is TGTGCCTGGAGTCCACAGGGGAGTGAAAAACTGTTTTTT.

The chain is built from TRBV28 and TRBJ1-4; possibly TRBD1 for D (5 bases). The CDR3 extends over 14 amino acids. From germline, CDR1 is MDHEN and CDR2 SYDVKM. V gave up 2 bases and J gave up 5 bases, with 9 bases separating them. Here the CDR3 reads CASSLGGENEKLFF. CDR3 in DNA: TGTGCCAGCAGTTTAGGGGGGGAGAATGAAAAACTGTTTTTT.

The chain links TRBV5-4 to TRBJ2-5, with no clear D. Germline V gives CDR1 SGHNT, CDR2 YYREEE (reference sequence). The CDR3 contains 16 residues. Trimming pared 2 bases from V and 3 bases from J, leaving 17 bases between. The DNA for the CDR3 is TGTGCCAGCAGCTTCCCCACCCCGGGTTCTGAAGAGACCCAGTACTTC. Translated: CASSFPTPGSEETQYF.

V and J are TRBV3-1 (or the pseudogene TRBV3-2) and TRBJ2-7, with unresolved D. The germline CDR1 and CDR2 sequences are LGHDT and YNNKEL (reference sequence). CDR3 size: 12 residues. Trimming pared 0 bases from V and 4 bases from J, leaving 4 bases between. DNA for the CDR3: TGTGCCAGCAGCCAAGATCGGTACGAGCAGTACTTC. This encodes CASSQDRYEQYF.

The genes are TRBV7-8 and TRBJ1-6, with TRBD1 matching over 8 bases. This CDR3 contains 21 residues. Germline V lookup: CDR1 SGHVS, CDR2 FQNEAQ. After removal of 2 bases from V and 0 bases from J, the junction contained 15 bases not matched to a gene. The CDR3 nucleotides are TGTGCCAGCAGCTTAATCTTTGGACAGGGAGTTGCGGGCTCCTATAATTCACCCCTCCACTTT. Protein sequence: CASSLIFGQGVAGSYNSPLHF.

CDR3 sequence: CATSDSGQGPQPQHF. The DNA of the CDR3 is TGTGCCACCAGTGATTCGGGACAGGGTCCTCAGCCCCAGCATTTT. The chain uses TRBV24-1 and TRBJ1-5, with 9 nucleotides matching TRBD1. Trimming removed 2 bases from V and 6 bases from J; junction bases left unmatched: 4. This CDR3 spans 15 amino acids. Germline lookup yields CDR1 KGHDR and CDR2 SFDVKD.

The J gene is TRBJ2-3, the V gene TRBV2; no clear D. Germline V gene data show CDR1 as SNHLY and CDR2 as FYNNEI. The CDR3 has 13 amino acids. V lost 4 bases, J lost 6 bases, and 11 bases lay in between. DNA of the CDR3: TGTGCCAGCAGTGGGGTCCCAGCGGATACGCAGTATTTT. This codes for CASSGVPADTQYF.

A remark on this clone: The junction shows a germline mismatch at one end, possibly a read error. The V gene is TRBV18, the J gene TRBJ2-7, with TRBD1 identical over 8 bases. CDR3 length equals 18 residues. Germline V gene sequence: CDR1 KGHSH, CDR2 LQKENI. As DNA, the CDR3 is TGTGCCAGCTCACCACCACTAGAACCGGGACAGGTCGCCCTTACAAAGTTTTTC. Residues: CASSPPLEPGQVALTKFF.

This chain connects TRBV11-3 to TRBJ2-1, with TRBD2 identical over 10 bases. The V segment lost 1 base and the J segment 5 bases; nucleotides outside the gene matches: 8. This CDR3 comprises 17 residues. Germline loops: CDR1 SGHNT, CDR2 YENEEA. The CDR3 DNA follows: TGTGCCAGCAGCTTAGGTCGAACTAGCGGGGCCGACAATGAGCAGTTCTTC. Its protein product is CASSLGRTSGADNEQFF.

This clone has just one count. The V gene is TRBV24-1, the J gene TRBJ2-7, with 10 bases fitting TRBD2. The CDR3 spans 13 residues. V shed 11 bases and J 4 bases; nucleotides not matched to a gene: 7. Germline V CDR1 and CDR2: KGHDR, SFDVKD. The chain's CDR3 is CAISSGSRYEQYF. DNA for the CDR3: TGTGCCATCTCTAGCGGGAGTAGGTACGAGCAGTACTTC.

CDR3 sequence: CASSPSGAGDTQYF. The CDR3 bases are TGCGCCAGCAGTCCTAGCGGGGCGGGAGATACGCAGTATTTT. The chain recombines TRBV10-1 with TRBJ2-3; 9 positions agree with TRBD2. V lost 5 bases, J lost 5 bases, and 5 bases stayed unmatched. The CDR3 has 14 amino acids. Germline values: CDR1 WNHNN, CDR2 SYGVQD (reference sequence).

V usage is TRBV6-1 and J usage is TRBJ1-1, with D possibly matching TRBD1 (6 bases). The CDR3 consists of 13 residues. Between the trimmed V and J ends, which lost 3 bases and 11 bases, there was a span of 16 bases. Germline V gene data show CDR1 as MNHNS and CDR2 as SASEGT. The CDR3 sequence: CASSEIQGPEAFF. The CDR3 DNA follows: TGTGCCAGCAGTGAGATACAGGGCCCGGAGGCTTTCTTT.

This chain links TRBV12-2 with TRBJ2-7; the table's D gene call, TRBD1, was not cross checked with the DNA. TRBV12-2 is flagged as a pseudogene. The CDR3 is made up of 14 amino acids. CDR3: CASRLARQVDEQYF. The CDR3 DNA is TGTGCAAGTCGCTTAGCCAGGCAGGTGGACGAGCAGTACTTC.

The DNA of the CDR3 is TGTGCCAGCACCTTGGGACAGGGGGCCTACAATGAGCAGTTCTTC. Residues: CASTLGQGAYNEQFF. V gene TRBV28 combines with J gene TRBJ2-1, with 11 bases matching TRBD1. The germline CDR1 and CDR2 sequences are MDHEN and SYDVKM. The CDR3 is 15 amino acids. V lost 7 bases, J lost 2 bases, and 4 bases stayed unmatched.